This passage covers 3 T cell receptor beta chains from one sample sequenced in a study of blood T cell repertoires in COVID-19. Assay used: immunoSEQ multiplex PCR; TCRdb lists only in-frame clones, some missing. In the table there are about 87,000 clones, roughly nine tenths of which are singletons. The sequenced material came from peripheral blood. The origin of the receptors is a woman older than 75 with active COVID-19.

The CDR3 DNA sequence: TGTGCCAGCAGCCGGAGCGGGGCTATCCAAGAGACCCAGTACTTC. It yields the protein CASSRSGAIQETQYF. The V and J genes are TRBV7-3 and TRBJ2-5, with 7 bases lining up with TRBD2. Trimming took 5 bases from V and 1 from J; bases not matched to a gene: 7. The CDR3 has 15 amino acids. CDR1 is SGHTA, CDR2 FQGTGA, per germline.

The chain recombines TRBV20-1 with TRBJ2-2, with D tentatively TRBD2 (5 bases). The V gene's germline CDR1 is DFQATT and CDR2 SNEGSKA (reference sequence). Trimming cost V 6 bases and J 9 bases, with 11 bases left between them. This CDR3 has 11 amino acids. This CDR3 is CSAARERELFF. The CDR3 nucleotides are TGCAGTGCGGCTCGGGAACGGGAGCTGTTTTTT.

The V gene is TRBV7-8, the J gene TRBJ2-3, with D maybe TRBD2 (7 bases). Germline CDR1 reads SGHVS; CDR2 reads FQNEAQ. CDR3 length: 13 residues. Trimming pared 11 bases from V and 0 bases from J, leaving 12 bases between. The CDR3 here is CAAGAGSTDTQYF. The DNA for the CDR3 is TGTGCCGCGGGGGCGGGGAGCACAGATACGCAGTATTTT.